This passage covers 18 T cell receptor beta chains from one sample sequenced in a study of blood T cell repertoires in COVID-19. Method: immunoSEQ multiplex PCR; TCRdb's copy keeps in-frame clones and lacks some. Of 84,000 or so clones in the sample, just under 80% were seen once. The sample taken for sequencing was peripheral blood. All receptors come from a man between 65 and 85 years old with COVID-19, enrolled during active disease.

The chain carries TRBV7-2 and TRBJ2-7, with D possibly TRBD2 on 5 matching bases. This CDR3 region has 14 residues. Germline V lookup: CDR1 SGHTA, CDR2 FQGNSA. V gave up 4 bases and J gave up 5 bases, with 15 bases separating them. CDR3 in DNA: TGTGCCAGCAGCTCCTACACTAGGTCAGACGAGCAGTACTTC. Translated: CASSSYTRSDEQYF.

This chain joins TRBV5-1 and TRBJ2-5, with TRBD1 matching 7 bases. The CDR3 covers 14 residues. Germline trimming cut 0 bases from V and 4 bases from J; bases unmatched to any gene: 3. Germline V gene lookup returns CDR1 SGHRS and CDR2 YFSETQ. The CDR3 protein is CASSLEGQRETQYF. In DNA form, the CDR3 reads TGCGCCAGCAGCTTGGAGGGACAGAGAGAGACCCAGTACTTC.

CDR3 region: CAIRGVWDTGELFF. The CDR3 DNA reads TGTGCCATCAGGGGAGTTTGGGACACCGGGGAGCTGTTTTTT. The chain is built from TRBV10-3 and TRBJ2-2; possibly TRBD2 for D (5 bases). The CDR3 contains 14 residues. The V end was cut by 6 bases, the J end by 3 bases, with 11 bases between. Germline CDR1 reads ENHRY; CDR2 reads SYGVKD.

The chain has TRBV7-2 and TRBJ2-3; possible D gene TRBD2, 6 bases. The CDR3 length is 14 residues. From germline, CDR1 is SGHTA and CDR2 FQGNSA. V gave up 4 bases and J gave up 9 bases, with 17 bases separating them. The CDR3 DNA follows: TGTGCCAGCAGCTCCGTCAACGGGGCGGGGACGCAGTATTTT. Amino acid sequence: CASSSVNGAGTQYF.

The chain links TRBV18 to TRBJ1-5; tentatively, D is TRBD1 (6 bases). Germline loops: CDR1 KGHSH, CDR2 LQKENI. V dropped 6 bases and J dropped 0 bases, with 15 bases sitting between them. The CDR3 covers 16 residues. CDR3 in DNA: TGTGCCAGCTCGCAAGGAGGACAGCCTAGCAATCAGCCCCAGCATTTT. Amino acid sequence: CASSQGGQPSNQPQHF. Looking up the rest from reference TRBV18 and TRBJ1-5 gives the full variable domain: NAGVMQNPRHLVRRRGQEARLRCSPMKGHSHVYWYRQLPEEGLKFMVYLQKENIIDESGMPKERFSAEFPKEGPSILRIQQVVRGDSAAYFCASSQGGQPSNQPQHFGDGTRLSIL.

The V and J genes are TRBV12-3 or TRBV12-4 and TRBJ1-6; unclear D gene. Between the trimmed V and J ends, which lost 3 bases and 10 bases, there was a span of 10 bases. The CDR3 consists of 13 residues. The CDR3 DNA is TGTGCCAGCAGTTTTGCGGAGGACTCACCCCTCCACTTT. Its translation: CASSFAEDSPLHF.

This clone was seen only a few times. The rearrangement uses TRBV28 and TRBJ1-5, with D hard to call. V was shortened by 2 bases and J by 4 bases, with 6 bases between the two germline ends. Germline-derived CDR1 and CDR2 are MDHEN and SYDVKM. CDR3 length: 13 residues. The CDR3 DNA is TGTGCCAGCAGTTTACGGTGGAATCAGCCCCAGCATTTT. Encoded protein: CASSLRWNQPQHF.

The CDR3 spells CASSIVGGNEQYF. The CDR3 coding sequence is TGTGCCAGTAGTATAGTAGGAGGAAACGAGCAGTACTTC. J is TRBJ2-7 and V is TRBV19; a weak D match, TRBD2 (5 bases). The CDR3 covers 13 residues. V dropped 1 base and J dropped 5 bases, with 9 bases sitting between them. Germline V gives CDR1 LNHDA, CDR2 SQIVND (reference sequence).

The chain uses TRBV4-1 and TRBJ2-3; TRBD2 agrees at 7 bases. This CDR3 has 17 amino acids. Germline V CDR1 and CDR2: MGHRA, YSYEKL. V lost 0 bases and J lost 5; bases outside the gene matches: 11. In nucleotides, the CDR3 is TGCGCCAGCAGCCAAGATCGGCGGGAGATCGGGATAGATACGCAGTATTTT. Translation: CASSQDRREIGIDTQYF.

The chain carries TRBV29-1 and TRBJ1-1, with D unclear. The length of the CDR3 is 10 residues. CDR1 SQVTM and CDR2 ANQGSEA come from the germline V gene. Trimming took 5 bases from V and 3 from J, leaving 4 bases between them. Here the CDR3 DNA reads TGCAGCGTTACTTACACTGAAGCTTTCTTT. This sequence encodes CSVTYTEAFF.

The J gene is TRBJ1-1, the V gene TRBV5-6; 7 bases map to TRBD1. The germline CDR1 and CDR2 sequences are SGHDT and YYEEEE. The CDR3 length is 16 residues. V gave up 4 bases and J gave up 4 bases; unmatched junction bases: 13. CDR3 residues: CASSAAGRGYGTEAFF. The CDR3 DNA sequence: TGTGCCAGCAGCGCAGCGGGCAGGGGGTATGGCACTGAAGCTTTCTTT.

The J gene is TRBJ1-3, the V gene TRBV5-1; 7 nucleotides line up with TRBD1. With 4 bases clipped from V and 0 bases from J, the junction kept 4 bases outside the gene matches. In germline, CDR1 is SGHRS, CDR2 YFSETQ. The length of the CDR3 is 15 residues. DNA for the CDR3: TGCGCCAGCAGCCAGGGACAGCTCTCTGGAAACACCATATATTTT. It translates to CASSQGQLSGNTIYF.

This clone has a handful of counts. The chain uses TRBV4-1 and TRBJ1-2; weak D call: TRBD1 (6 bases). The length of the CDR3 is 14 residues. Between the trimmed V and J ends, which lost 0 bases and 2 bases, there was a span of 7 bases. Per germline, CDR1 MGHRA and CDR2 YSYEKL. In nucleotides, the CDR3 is TGCGCCAGCAGCCAAGATGGACAGAACTATGGCTACACCTTC. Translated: CASSQDGQNYGYTF.

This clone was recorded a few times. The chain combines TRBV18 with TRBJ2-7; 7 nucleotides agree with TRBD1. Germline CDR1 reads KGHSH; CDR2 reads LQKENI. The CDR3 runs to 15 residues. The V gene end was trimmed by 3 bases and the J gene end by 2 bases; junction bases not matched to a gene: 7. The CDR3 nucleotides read TGTGCCAGCTCACCCTCCGTACAGGGGACCTACGAGCAGTACTTC. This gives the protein CASSPSVQGTYEQYF.

CDR3 DNA: TGTGCCACCAGCAGACAGGACAGAAATAATGAAAAACTGTTTTTT. Residues: CATSRQDRNNEKLFF. The rearrangement joins TRBV15 to TRBJ1-4; tentative D call: TRBD1 (6 bases). Germline CDR1 and CDR2: LNHNV and YYDKDF (reference sequence). CDR3 length: 15 residues. Trimming shortened V by 2 bases and J by 4 bases, and 11 bases separated the two germline ends.

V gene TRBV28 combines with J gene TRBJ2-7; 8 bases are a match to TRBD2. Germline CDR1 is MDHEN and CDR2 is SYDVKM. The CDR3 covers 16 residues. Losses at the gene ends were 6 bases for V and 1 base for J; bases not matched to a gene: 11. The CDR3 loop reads CASSLGVAGPSYEQYF. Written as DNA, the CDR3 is TGTGCCAGCAGCCTGGGGGTAGCGGGACCTTCCTACGAGCAGTACTTC.

CDR3 DNA sequence: TGTGCCAGCGGGGGGCGGACAGGGCCCTTGGGATATACGCAGTATTTT. Translation gives CASGGRTGPLGYTQYF. The J gene is TRBJ2-3, the V gene TRBV27, with 8 bases lining up with TRBD1. The CDR3 loop spans 16 amino acids. CDR1 MNHEY and CDR2 SMNVEV come from the germline V gene (reference sequence). The V segment lost 8 bases and the J segment 7 bases; nucleotides outside the gene matches: 17.

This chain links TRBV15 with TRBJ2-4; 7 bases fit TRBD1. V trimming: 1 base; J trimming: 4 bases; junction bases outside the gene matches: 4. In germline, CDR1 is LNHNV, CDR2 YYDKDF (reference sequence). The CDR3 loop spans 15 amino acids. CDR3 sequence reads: CATSRVGTVKNIQYF. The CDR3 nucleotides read TGTGCCACCAGCAGAGTAGGGACAGTAAAAAACATTCAGTACTTC.